A single sample is the source of the 25 T cell receptor beta chains below, sequenced in a study of identical twins. One entry per CDR3 protein, called by TCRdb with MiXCR from the 5' RACE reads. Altogether about 520,000 distinct CDR3 sequences are present, 20% to 25% being singletons, with the ten largest covering around 1%. This sample was shared with a second study, whose subject was T cells expressing NK-cell markers.

Sequenced: CD4+ T cells sorted from blood. These receptor sequences come from a woman aged 18-35 years in good health.

This clonotype showed up just a few times. The rearrangement links TRBV7-9 to TRBJ1-5; D possibly corresponds to TRBD1 (5 bases). With 7 bases removed from V and 4 bases from J, the gap between germline ends came to 14 bases. Germline-derived CDR1 and CDR2 are SEHNR and FQNEAQ (reference sequence). This CDR3 has 14 amino acids. Written as DNA, the CDR3 is TGTGCCAGCAAAAGGGAGGGGTTGAATCAGCCCCAGCATTTT. Translating gives CASKREGLNQPQHF.

This clonotype was found a few times. The chain carries TRBV7-2 and TRBJ2-1, with 9 positions matching TRBD2. V shed 5 bases and J 7 bases; nucleotides not matched to a gene: 12. This CDR3 has 16 amino acids. Germline CDR1 reads SGHTA; CDR2 reads FQGNSA. The CDR3 loop reads CASSIYSGGVYNEQFF. The CDR3 nucleotides read TGTGCCAGCAGCATTTATAGCGGGGGTGTTTATAATGAGCAGTTCTTC.

This clonotype turned up a few times. The chain combines TRBV20-1 with TRBJ2-3; no reliable D call. CDR3 length: 8 residues. Germline-derived CDR1 and CDR2 are DFQATT and SNEGSKA (reference sequence). V was clipped by 6 bases and J by 5 bases, with 0 bases between them. The CDR3 DNA follows: TGCAGTGCAGATACGCAGTATTTT. It encodes CSADTQYF.

The gene calls are TRBV5-1 and TRBJ2-7; D uncertain. Between the trimmed V and J ends, which lost 0 bases and 5 bases, there was a span of 12 bases. This CDR3 is 14 amino acids long. Germline values: CDR1 SGHRS, CDR2 YFSETQ. The CDR3 sequence: CASSLDGLRNEQYF. The CDR3 coding sequence is TGCGCCAGCAGCTTGGACGGCCTAAGGAACGAGCAGTACTTC.

The rearrangement links TRBV12-3 or TRBV12-4 to TRBJ2-5, with 9 bases aligning to TRBD1. The CDR3 has 15 amino acids. The V and J ends lost 7 bases and 1 base, in that order; junction bases with no gene match: 7. Written as DNA, the CDR3 is TGTGCCAGCATGCGAAAGGGACAGGGCCAAGAGACCCAGTACTTC. As protein: CASMRKGQGQETQYF.

This clonotype was observed a handful of times. The V gene is TRBV7-9, the J gene TRBJ1-6, with D hard to call. The CDR3 loop spans 14 amino acids. Trimming took 6 bases from V and 8 from J, leaving 14 bases between them. Germline CDR1 and CDR2: SEHNR and FQNEAQ (reference sequence). The DNA for the CDR3 is TGTGCCAGCAGTCCGCGGGCAGTTCATTCACCCCTCCACTTT. Translation: CASSPRAVHSPLHF.

This sequence joins TRBV7-6 and TRBJ2-5, with 7 bases fitting TRBD2. The CDR3 is 16 amino acids. The V gene's germline CDR1 is SGHVS and CDR2 FNYEAQ. After removal of 5 bases from V and 1 base from J, the junction contained 10 bases not matched to a gene. The CDR3 region has the DNA TGTGCCAGCAGCCCCGTGGGTATAGCGGGCCAAGAGACCCAGTACTTC. Translated: CASSPVGIAGQETQYF.

This clonotype was seen more than once but under ten times. V and J are TRBV24-1 and TRBJ2-3; D is possibly TRBD2 (5 bases). CDR3 length: 15 amino acids. V was cut by 5 bases and J by 4 bases, with 15 bases left in between. Germline V gene sequence: CDR1 KGHDR, CDR2 SFDVKD. The CDR3 spells CATSAKKGDPDTQYF. The CDR3 region has the DNA TGTGCCACCAGTGCCAAAAAGGGAGACCCAGATACGCAGTATTTT.

This clonotype occurred many times. The V call is TRBV20-1, the J call TRBJ2-1; TRBD2 matches 7 bases. Germline loops: CDR1 DFQATT, CDR2 SNEGSKA (reference sequence). The junction had 6 bases not matched to a gene; V was cut back by 5 bases and J by 2 bases. The CDR3 totals 14 residues. CDR3 DNA: TGCAGTGCTGAAGGACTAGAGGCCTACAATGAGCAGTTCTTC. Its protein is CSAEGLEAYNEQFF.

CDR3 sequence (DNA): TGCAGTGCCCACCTTCCGGGACCCTATGGCTACACCTTC. This translates into CSAHLPGPYGYTF. The chain carries TRBV20-1 and TRBJ1-2; a weak D match, TRBD1 (5 bases). Germline values: CDR1 DFQATT, CDR2 SNEGSKA (reference sequence). V lost 6 bases and J 4 bases, leaving 15 bases between the germline ends. The CDR3 runs to 13 residues.

This rearrangement joins TRBV9 to TRBJ2-1; D ambiguous. Per the germline V gene, CDR1 is SGDLS and CDR2 is YYNGEE. CDR3 length equals 17 residues. V was shortened by 4 bases and J by 2 bases, with 19 bases between the two germline ends. CDR3 residues: CASSPSSPFVAYNEQFF. The CDR3 DNA reads TGTGCCAGCAGCCCCAGCTCCCCCTTTGTGGCCTACAATGAGCAGTTCTTC.

This clonotype has just a few counts. V usage is TRBV7-8 and J usage is TRBJ2-1; the D gene is possibly TRBD2 (5 bases). The V end was cut by 2 bases, the J end by 9 bases, with 14 bases between. This CDR3 has 14 residues. The germline gives CDR1 SGHVS, CDR2 FQNEAQ. Written as DNA, the CDR3 is TGTGCCAGCAGCTTATCGCCTAGCCGTAGTGAGCAGTTCTTC. Protein product: CASSLSPSRSEQFF.

This clonotype showed up just a few times. This chain joins TRBV7-9 and TRBJ2-7; perhaps TRBD1 as D (6 bases). The CDR3 has 13 amino acids. The V and J ends lost 5 bases and 4 bases respectively, with 12 bases between them. From germline, CDR1 is SEHNR and CDR2 FQNEAQ (reference sequence). The CDR3 DNA reads as TGTGCCAGCAGCACCGGGACATTTTACGAGCAGTACTTC. Protein product: CASSTGTFYEQYF.

The chain uses TRBV20-1 and TRBJ2-1, with a tentative D call TRBD1 (6 bases). The CDR3 has 12 residues. V was trimmed by 8 bases and J by 4 bases, leaving 12 bases between them. Germline V gene sequence: CDR1 DFQATT, CDR2 SNEGSKA (reference sequence). In DNA form, the CDR3 reads TGCAGTTCCAACAGGGTATACAATGAGCAGTTCTTC. This encodes CSSNRVYNEQFF.

The chain couples TRBV4-3 to TRBJ2-7, with D possibly TRBD2 on 5 matching bases. Germline lookup yields CDR1 LGHNA and CDR2 YSLEER. Trimming removed 0 bases from V and 1 base from J, with 7 bases in between. CDR3 length equals 14 residues. The CDR3 reads CASSQEAESYEQYF. The CDR3 DNA is TGCGCCAGCAGCCAAGAAGCGGAGTCCTACGAGCAGTACTTC.

This clonotype has a handful of counts. This sequence joins TRBV4-3 and TRBJ2-5; D call uncertain. This CDR3 has 14 residues. Per the germline V gene, CDR1 is LGHNA and CDR2 is YSLEER. V shed 1 base and J shed 4 bases, with 10 bases lying between them. The CDR3 nucleotides read TGCGCCAGCAGCCAAGTTAGGGCTGGAGAGACCCAGTACTTC. This translates into CASSQVRAGETQYF.

At least ten counts were recorded for this clonotype. V gene TRBV12-3 or TRBV12-4 combines with J gene TRBJ1-5; TRBD1 is a possible D gene (5 bases). The CDR3 spans 16 residues. Trimming stripped 1 base from V and 7 bases from J, with 17 bases between. CDR3 protein: CASSLGLGGREQPQHF. The CDR3 nucleotides read TGTGCCAGCAGTTTAGGACTCGGGGGGAGAGAGCAGCCCCAGCATTTT.

This clonotype was seen only a few times. The chain combines TRBV20-1 with TRBJ2-5; D unclear. CDR3 size: 15 residues. The ends were cut back, 1 base at V and 7 bases at J, with 19 bases in the middle. CDR1 is DFQATT, CDR2 SNEGSKA, per germline (reference sequence). CDR3 in DNA: TGCAGTGCTAGAGCCCCCCAGCGCCGTTCGGGGACCCAGTACTTC. It codes for CSARAPQRRSGTQYF.

This clonotype came up a few times. The genes are TRBV7-9 and TRBJ1-6; D is undetermined. The CDR3 length is 15 residues. The V and J ends lost 0 bases and 9 bases respectively, with 12 bases between them. In germline, CDR1 is SEHNR, CDR2 FQNEAQ (reference sequence). Written as DNA, the CDR3 is TGTGCCAGCAGCTTAGCCCCCCTACAAGGTTCACCCCTCCACTTT. Translated: CASSLAPLQGSPLHF.

This clonotype was counted a few times. In nucleotides, the CDR3 is TGTGCCACCAGTGATTTCGTGACGGGACTAGCGGGAGGGGCGCAGTATTTT. Its protein product is CATSDFVTGLAGGAQYF. The chain joins TRBV24-1 to TRBJ2-3, with 16 bases matching TRBD2. V lost 1 base and J lost 10; bases outside the gene matches: 7. There are 17 residues in the CDR3. Germline V lookup: CDR1 KGHDR, CDR2 SFDVKD.

The rearrangement uses TRBV15 and TRBJ1-1; D remains ambiguous. Germline V CDR1 and CDR2: LNHNV, YYDKDF (reference sequence). V was shortened by 0 bases and J by 4 bases, with 6 bases between the two germline ends. The CDR3 extends over 13 amino acids. CDR3 region: CATSRDLFTEAFF. The CDR3 region has the DNA TGTGCCACCAGCAGAGATCTATTCACTGAAGCTTTCTTT. Looking up the rest from reference TRBV15 and TRBJ1-1 gives the full variable domain: DAMVIQNPRYQVTQFGKPVTLSCSQTLNHNVMYWYQQKSSQAPKLLFHYYDKDFNNEADTPDNFQSRRPNTSFCFLDIRSPGLGDTAMYLCATSRDLFTEAFFGQGTRLTVV.

This sequence joins TRBV7-9 and TRBJ2-4, with D maybe TRBD2 (5 bases). This CDR3 has 14 residues. Per the germline V gene, CDR1 is SEHNR and CDR2 is FQNEAQ (reference sequence). With 5 bases removed from V and 0 bases from J, the gap between germline ends came to 8 bases. The DNA for the CDR3 is TGTGCCAGCAGCGCGAGCGGAGCCAAAAACATTCAGTACTTC. The encoded protein is CASSASGAKNIQYF.

This clonotype was detected ten times or more. The CDR3 loop reads CASSQGIRGTNEKLFF. Here the CDR3 DNA reads TGTGCCAGCAGCCAAGGGATCAGGGGAACTAATGAAAAACTGTTTTTT. This chain joins TRBV4-2 and TRBJ1-4; weak D call: TRBD1 (6 bases). The CDR3 is made up of 16 amino acids. V lost 1 base and J lost 1, with 10 bases in between. CDR1 and CDR2 from the germline V gene are LGHNA and YNFKEQ.

This rearrangement joins TRBV20-1 to TRBJ2-6; D not certain. This CDR3 contains 14 residues. CDR1 is DFQATT and CDR2 is SNEGSKA in the germline V gene (reference sequence). Between the trimmed V and J ends, which lost 3 bases and 0 bases, there was a span of 6 bases. CDR3: CSASPASGANVLTF. The DNA of the CDR3 is TGCAGTGCTAGCCCAGCCTCTGGGGCCAACGTCCTGACTTTC.

The chain joins TRBV20-1 to TRBJ1-6; possible D gene TRBD1, 5 bases. Trimming removed 2 bases from V and 11 bases from J, with 22 bases in between. Looked up from germline, CDR1 is DFQATT and CDR2 is SNEGSKA (reference sequence). There are 16 residues in the CDR3. This CDR3 reads CSARSGAGQANTPLHF. CDR3 nucleotide sequence: TGCAGTGCTAGATCTGGGGCGGGGCAGGCAAATACACCCCTCCACTTT.